Shown below are 17 T cell receptor beta chains from a single sample sequenced in a study of blood T cell repertoires in COVID-19. Clones were sequenced by immunoSEQ multiplex PCR, and TCRdb holds only the in-frame ones, with some missing. The table records about 120,000 clones, 75% to 80% of them present only once. Sequenced sample: peripheral blood. The receptors were gathered from a human donor in a cohort sampled during active COVID-19.

The count of this clone is one. The CDR3 protein is CASSMGQGFNQPQHF. Here the CDR3 DNA reads TGTGCCAGTAGTATGGGACAGGGCTTCAATCAGCCCCAGCATTTT. The gene calls are TRBV19 and TRBJ1-5; TRBD1 matches 9 bases. In germline, CDR1 is LNHDA, CDR2 SQIVND (reference sequence). The CDR3 totals 15 residues. The trim removed 3 bases at V and 3 bases at J, leaving 3 bases unmatched. The variable domain in full, completed from reference TRBV19 and TRBJ1-5, reads DGGITQSPKYLFRKEGQNVTLSCEQNLNHDAMYWYRQDPGQGLRLIYYSQIVNDFQKGDIAEGYSVSREKKESFPLTVTSAQKNPTAFYLCASSMGQGFNQPQHFGDGTRLSIL.

This sequence joins TRBV14 and TRBJ2-7, with 8 nucleotides matching TRBD2. From germline, CDR1 is SGHDN and CDR2 FVKESK. V lost 3 bases and J lost 3; bases outside the gene matches: 7. CDR3 length equals 15 residues. Here the CDR3 DNA reads TGTGCCAGCAGCCATCCCTCGGGAGGGGTCTACGAGCAGTACTTC. It is translated as CASSHPSGGVYEQYF.

This sequence joins TRBV28 and TRBJ1-2; D gene uncertain. Germline assignment: CDR1 MDHEN and CDR2 SYDVKM. The CDR3 is made up of 15 amino acids. Trimming removed 4 bases at V and 0 bases at J, with 12 bases between. The CDR3 DNA reads as TGTGCCAGCAGTTCCTACAGAGAAACTAACTATGGCTACACCTTC. Protein product: CASSSYRETNYGYTF.

The chain joins TRBV5-1 to TRBJ2-7; 7 bases are shared with TRBD1. CDR1 and CDR2 (germline): SGHRS, YFSETQ. The CDR3 runs 16 residues. The V and J ends lost 5 bases and 0 bases, in that order; junction bases with no gene match: 11. The CDR3 is CASRRVGTESSYEQYF. CDR3 bases: TGCGCCAGCAGGAGGGTCGGGACAGAGAGCTCCTACGAGCAGTACTTC.

CDR3 DNA: TGTGCTAGTGGAATTGACAGGGGGTACGAGCAGTACTTC. The encoded protein is CASGIDRGYEQYF. The chain uses TRBV12-5 and TRBJ2-7, with 9 nucleotides matching TRBD1. In germline, CDR1 is LGHNT, CDR2 FRNRAP. CDR3 length: 13 residues. The junction had 4 bases not matched to a gene; V was cut back by 6 bases and J by 4 bases.

The chain joins TRBV6-6 to TRBJ1-2; D possibly corresponds to TRBD1 (5 bases). Germline V CDR1 and CDR2: MNHNY, SVGAGI (reference sequence). The ends were cut back, 0 bases at V and 6 bases at J, with 11 bases in the middle. The CDR3 runs 14 residues. CDR3 region: CASSYSSGSNGYTF. The CDR3 nucleotides are TGTGCCAGCAGTTACTCATCAGGGTCGAATGGCTACACCTTC.

About this clone itself: Mismatch with germline at one junction end may stem from a read error. The rearrangement joins TRBV7-8 to TRBJ2-7; weak D call: TRBD1 (6 bases). The CDR3 is 15 residues long. In germline, CDR1 is SGHVS, CDR2 FQNEAQ. CDR3 amino acids: CASSLVQGFGYEQYF. The CDR3 nucleotides are TGTGCCAGCAGTTTAGTACAGGGTTTCGGCTACGAGCAGTACTTC. Combining the CDR3 with reference TRBV7-8 and TRBJ2-7 gives the whole variable domain GAGVSQSPRYKVAKRGQDVALRCDPISGHVSLFWYQQALGQGPEFLTYFQNEAQLDKSGLPSDRFFAERPEGSVSTLKIQRTQQEDSAVYLCASSLVQGFGYEQYFGPGTRLTVT.

This clone was observed once. The chain links TRBV19 to TRBJ1-2; no firm D call. This CDR3 has 12 amino acids. Per the germline V gene, CDR1 is LNHDA and CDR2 is SQIVND (reference sequence). V lost 7 bases to trimming and J lost 4 bases, with 10 bases between them. CDR3 coding DNA: TGTGCCAGTAACAGTGAAACCTATGGCTACACCTTC. Encoded protein: CASNSETYGYTF.

This chain joins TRBV5-1 and TRBJ2-7; 9 bases agree with TRBD1. V shed 4 bases and J 6 bases; nucleotides not matched to a gene: 5. Looked up from germline, CDR1 is SGHRS and CDR2 is YFSETQ. CDR3 length: 13 amino acids. The CDR3 spells CASSEGTGSEQYF. The CDR3 DNA sequence: TGCGCCAGCAGCGAGGGGACAGGGTCCGAGCAGTACTTC.

This clone was observed once. The rearrangement links TRBV23-1 to TRBJ2-7; TRBD2 is a possible D gene (6 bases). TRBV23-1 is identified as an open reading frame with a role that is uncertain. Trimming stripped 0 bases from V and 5 bases from J, with 17 bases between. The CDR3 is made up of 16 amino acids. DNA of the CDR3: TGCGCCAGCAGTCAATCATGCGGGATCCCCCGCGACGAGCAGTACTTC. Residues: CASSQSCGIPRDEQYF.

This clone came up many times. V is TRBV28 and J is TRBJ1-2; D perhaps matches TRBD1 (5 bases). Trimming cost V 5 bases and J 6 bases, with 10 bases left between them. Germline CDR1 MDHEN, CDR2 SYDVKM. The CDR3 is made up of 12 amino acids. The CDR3 sequence is CASSPWGDGYTF. CDR3 in DNA: TGTGCCAGCAGTCCGTGGGGCGATGGCTACACCTTC.

The rearrangement uses TRBV27 and TRBJ2-3, with D perhaps matching TRBD2 (7 bases). The length of the CDR3 is 19 residues. Looked up from germline, CDR1 is MNHEY and CDR2 is SMNVEV (reference sequence). V was clipped by 5 bases and J by 1 base, with 25 bases between them. The CDR3 DNA reads as TGTGCCAGCAGTAAATTACTGGTAGGGGGGGGGCACGGCACAGATACGCAGTATTTT. Translation gives CASSKLLVGGGHGTDTQYF.

Here the CDR3 DNA reads TGCGCCAGCAGCCAAGAGGGAAGGGGCGGCTACACCTTC. This gives the protein CASSQEGRGGYTF. V is TRBV4-1 and J is TRBJ1-2, with a possible D match to TRBD1 (5 bases). Germline CDR1 reads MGHRA; CDR2 reads YSYEKL. The CDR3 runs to 13 residues. Trimming took 0 bases from V and 8 from J, leaving 10 bases between them.

CDR3 sequence: CASSPLDTEAFF. The CDR3 nucleotides read TGTGCCAGCAGCCCCCTCGACACTGAAGCTTTCTTT. The gene calls are TRBV7-9 and TRBJ1-1; D ambiguous. Germline assignment: CDR1 SEHNR and CDR2 FQNEAQ (reference sequence). V dropped 5 bases and J dropped 3 bases, with 7 bases sitting between them. This CDR3 spans 12 amino acids.

The CDR3 DNA is TGTGCCAGCAGTTCAATTCCGGGACAGGGTTATAGGGAGACCCAGTACTTC. This sequence encodes CASSSIPGQGYRETQYF. The chain couples TRBV6-2 or TRBV6-3 to TRBJ2-5, with 9 bases identical to TRBD1. CDR1 is MNHEY and CDR2 is SVGEGT in the germline V gene. The CDR3 consists of 17 residues. V was pared by 4 bases and J by 5 bases, with 14 bases of the junction left unmatched.

The genes are TRBV28 and TRBJ2-7; the match to TRBD1 covers 8 bases. CDR1 is MDHEN and CDR2 is SYDVKM in the germline V gene. V dropped 6 bases and J dropped 2; count of bases not matched to a gene: 3. The CDR3 loop spans 13 amino acids. The CDR3 loop reads CASSRTGPYEQYF. CDR3 in DNA: TGTGCCAGCAGCCGGACAGGGCCCTACGAGCAGTACTTC.

The CDR3, as DNA: TGTGCCAGCAGCACACGGTATCGGCCGGAGTTCGGCACAGATACGCAGTATTTT. Translating gives CASSTRYRPEFGTDTQYF. The gene calls are TRBV5-4 and TRBJ2-3; D not resolved. This CDR3 is built from 18 residues. The V gene's germline CDR1 is SGHNT and CDR2 YYREEE (reference sequence). The ends were cut back, 4 bases at V and 1 base at J, with 22 bases in the middle.